This is a list of T cell receptor beta chains from one sample in a study of blood T cell repertoires in COVID-19. The table came from immunoSEQ multiplex PCR; TCRdb's copy has only in-frame clones and leaves some out. Of fewer than 120,000 clones in the sample, nearly 80% were seen once. The sample was peripheral blood. All receptors derive from an elderly woman with active or convalescent COVID-19. The conserved cysteine and the conserved F or W are not part of the CDR3 here.

CDR3aa | j_gene | v_gene
ASSNQGAQPQH | TRBJ1-5 | TRBV2
ASSLTLRVSSYEQY | TRBJ2-7 | TRBV28
ASSISNIPWRGAQF | TRBJ2-1 | TRBV19
ASRTSHSPNSGKRSCGELF | TRBJ2-2 | TRBV7-4
ASSQSCRANYGYT | TRBJ1-2 | TRBV23-1
ASSTRTGANEKLF | TRBJ1-4 | TRBV5-1
ASSLAGDRVKFSYEQY | TRBJ2-7 | TRBV5-1
ASSTPSGRIDEQY | TRBJ2-7 | TRBV21-1
ASSPRAEEVQPQH | TRBJ1-5 | TRBV6-5
ASTRGQLSNYNEQF | TRBJ2-1 | TRBV9
ASSPRGARSTEAF | TRBJ1-1 | TRBV5-1
ASSPGLPGYEQY | TRBJ2-7 | TRBV18
ASSESLGNTGELF | TRBJ2-2 | TRBV25-1
ASSVRVEWETQY | TRBJ2-5 | TRBV7-9
ASSTRSGDGYRTNEQF | TRBJ2-1 | TRBV19
ASSATANTEAF | TRBJ1-1 | TRBV7-7
ASSQSGTGGEETQY | TRBJ2-5 | TRBV7-3
ASSPSAGAGELF | TRBJ2-2 | TRBV3-1/TRBV3-2
ASSLAARGRTDTQY | TRBJ2-3 | TRBV5-1
ASSPSVNTEAF | TRBJ1-1 | TRBV12-3/TRBV12-4
ASSLEGGQVYSGNTIY | TRBJ1-3 | TRBV7-9
ASSSPTSANEQF | TRBJ2-1 | TRBV5-1
ASSQGTTYNEQF | TRBJ2-1 | TRBV3-1/TRBV3-2
ASSPGTGWLGNTEAF | TRBJ1-1 | TRBV18
ASGRQGLTDTQY | TRBJ2-3 | TRBV6-5
ASSLTGGPVDTQY | TRBJ2-3 | TRBV5-6
ASSLQGAYEQY | TRBJ2-7 | TRBV2
ASSSEVGQGHSYEQY | TRBJ2-7 | TRBV7-9
ASSFDMNEKLF | TRBJ1-4 | TRBV27
ASSVLAGGPHEQY | TRBJ2-7 | TRBV9
ASARAGVTDTQY | TRBJ2-3 | TRBV3-1/TRBV3-2
ASSPLGSGSYEQY | TRBJ2-7 | TRBV6-2/TRBV6-3
ASSPTPGTHEQY | TRBJ2-7 | TRBV5-1
ATRGGMSYEQY | TRBJ2-7 | TRBV19
ASSEASGLMQY | TRBJ2-3 | TRBV6-4
ASSSTGQDYEQY | TRBJ2-7 | TRBV5-1
ASSLDGGGNTEAF | TRBJ1-1 | TRBV2
ASSPRRGDTEAF | TRBJ1-1 | TRBV14
ASSLGTSGDSYNEQF | TRBJ2-1 | TRBV7-6
AISEDTPKRETQY | TRBJ2-5 | TRBV10-3
ASSIGRLYYDTQY | TRBJ2-3 | TRBV19
SVEDPGKSYNEQF | TRBJ2-1 | TRBV29-1